These 26 T cell receptor beta chains share one sample of origin, sequenced in a study of shared clonotypes between healthy human individuals. This table comes from immunoSEQ multiplex PCR, and its TCRdb copy is limited to in-frame clones, with some not included. This sample has some 2,500,000 clones, with over 85% found just once. The sequenced sample consisted of naive CD4+ T cells from PBMCs. The subset here: CD45RA+ positively selected. Source of these receptors: a man younger than 35 in good health. Some clones in this sample may be carry-over from other donors' samples.

This clone was counted a single time. The rearrangement joins TRBV28 to TRBJ2-3, with TRBD2 matching 11 bases. The CDR3 runs to 18 residues. J gave up 2 bases and V 0 bases, and 7 bases lay outside the gene matches. The germline V gene has CDR1 MDHEN and CDR2 SYDVKM. CDR3 sequence (DNA): TGTGCCAGCAGTTTATGGGCGACTAGCGGGGCGACCACAGATACGCAGTATTTT. Translated, it gives CASSLWATSGATTDTQYF. Together with reference TRBV28 and TRBJ2-3, the CDR3 gives the full variable domain: DVKVTQSSRYLVKRTGEKVFLECVQDMDHENMFWYRQDPGLGLRLIYFSYDVKMKEKGDIPEGYSVSREKKERFSLILESASTNQTSMYLCASSLWATSGATTDTQYFGPGTRLTVL.

The gene calls are TRBV10-3 and TRBJ2-1; TRBD2 matches 9 bases. After removal of 5 bases from V and 3 bases from J, the junction contained 5 bases not matched to a gene. Germline CDR1 is ENHRY and CDR2 is SYGVKD. The CDR3 is made up of 15 amino acids. The CDR3 coding sequence is TGTGCCATCAGTTCTAGCGGGACCCTCTACAATGAGCAGTTCTTC. Amino acid sequence: CAISSSGTLYNEQFF.

The rearrangement uses TRBV11-2 and TRBJ1-1, with TRBD1 identical over 7 bases. The J segment lost 2 bases and the V segment lost 3 bases, leaving 3 bases of the junction unmatched. The CDR3 totals 14 residues. CDR1 is SGHAT, CDR2 FQNNGV, per germline. CDR3 amino acids: CASSFGGGNTEAFF. For the CDR3, the DNA is TGTGCCAGCAGCTTCGGAGGGGGCAACACTGAAGCTTTCTTT.

A remark on this clone: This same CDR3 is encoded by further DNA sequences in the sample. The chain employs TRBV4-1 and TRBJ1-2, with a tentative D call TRBD1 (6 bases). CDR3 length: 15 residues. Trimming took 0 bases from V and 4 from J, leaving 12 bases between them. Germline lookup yields CDR1 MGHRA and CDR2 YSYEKL. The CDR3 nucleotides are TGCGCCAGCAGCCAAGATGACCGGGGGCTCTATGGCTACACCTTC. It yields the protein CASSQDDRGLYGYTF.

This sequence joins TRBV1 and TRBJ2-7; TRBD2, the table's D call, was not compared with the DNA. TRBV1 has pseudogene status. The CDR3 totals 12 residues. As DNA, the CDR3 is TGCACCAGCAGCCAAGAGGAGGGCGAGCAGTACTTC. Translation gives CTSSQEEGEQYF.

The rearrangement joins TRBV7-9 to TRBJ2-2; 9 bases line up with TRBD2. V shed 5 bases and J 0 bases; nucleotides not matched to a gene: 10. The germline V gene has CDR1 SEHNR and CDR2 FQNEAQ (reference sequence). The CDR3 is 18 residues long. For the CDR3, the DNA is TGTGCCAGCAGCAAAGTCCCTAGCGGGGCCGCGAACACCGGGGAGCTGTTTTTT. It translates to CASSKVPSGAANTGELFF.

The V and J genes are TRBV15 and TRBJ2-1, with D tentatively TRBD1 or TRBD2 (5 bases each). The CDR3 is made up of 17 amino acids. Trimming cost V 2 bases and J 3 bases, with 17 bases left between them. Germline CDR1 reads LNHNV; CDR2 reads YYDKDF (reference sequence). CDR3 in amino acids: CATSRFKSGTNYNEQFF. The CDR3 nucleotides are TGTGCCACCAGCAGATTCAAATCCGGGACCAACTACAATGAGCAGTTCTTC.

This clone was found a few times. The chain recombines TRBV19 with TRBJ2-4, with a possible D match to TRBD1 (6 bases). The V and J ends lost 3 bases and 5 bases respectively, with 14 bases between them. Germline V lookup: CDR1 LNHDA, CDR2 SQIVND (reference sequence). This CDR3 region has 15 residues. The CDR3 nucleotides read TGTGCCAGTAGTATTATAGGGGACAATCAAAACATTCAGTACTTC. The encoded protein is CASSIIGDNQNIQYF.

The rearrangement links TRBV19 to TRBJ1-2; 7 nucleotides line up with TRBD1. The CDR3 loop spans 17 amino acids. The germline CDR1 and CDR2 sequences are LNHDA and SQIVND (reference sequence). The ends lost 0 bases at V and 4 bases at J; junction bases unmatched: 11. CDR3 residues: CASSIDPQGGIVYGYTF. Written as DNA, the CDR3 is TGTGCCAGTAGTATAGATCCGCAGGGGGGCATCGTCTATGGCTACACCTTC.

This clone has a handful of counts. The genes are TRBV29-1 and TRBJ1-1; possibly TRBD1 for D (5 bases). V lost 0 bases to trimming and J lost 6 bases, with 8 bases between them. Germline V gene data show CDR1 as SQVTM and CDR2 as ANQGSEA. The CDR3 consists of 12 residues. DNA of the CDR3: TGCAGCGTTGAAGAGTCAGGGCCTGAAGCTTTCTTT. Its protein product is CSVEESGPEAFF.

The rearrangement links TRBV10-3 to TRBJ1-2; D is uncertain. The V gene's germline CDR1 is ENHRY and CDR2 SYGVKD. The CDR3 has 14 residues. The germline V and J ends were trimmed by 0 bases and 5 bases, with 10 bases remaining between them. DNA for the CDR3: TGTGCCATCAGTGAGTCGGAACGAATTTATGGCTACACCTTC. It translates to CAISESERIYGYTF.

The V gene is TRBV15, the J gene TRBJ1-5, with D possibly matching TRBD1 (5 bases). The germline gives CDR1 LNHNV, CDR2 YYDKDF (reference sequence). Trimming removed 1 base from V and 5 bases from J, with 12 bases in between. This CDR3 contains 15 residues. CDR3 region: CATSRGGWGYQPQHF. CDR3 nucleotide sequence: TGTGCCACCAGCAGAGGAGGGTGGGGCTATCAGCCCCAGCATTTT.

This chain joins TRBV11-2 and TRBJ2-1; 12 bases align to TRBD2. This CDR3 comprises 15 residues. The V and J ends lost 0 bases and 7 bases, in that order; junction bases with no gene match: 1. Germline V lookup: CDR1 SGHAT, CDR2 FQNNGV. In DNA form, the CDR3 reads TGTGCCAGCAGCTTAGAAGGACTAGCGGGAAATGAGCAGTTCTTC. This translates into CASSLEGLAGNEQFF.

This chain uses TRBV4-1 with TRBJ2-1; possibly TRBD1 for D (5 bases). Germline V lookup: CDR1 MGHRA, CDR2 YSYEKL. V was shortened by 2 bases and J by 4 bases, with 18 bases between the two germline ends. The CDR3 runs to 17 residues. CDR3 DNA sequence: TGCGCCAGCAGCCAACCCTCAAGGGGTCGTCCATACAATGAGCAGTTCTTC. Amino acids: CASSQPSRGRPYNEQFF.

The gene calls are TRBV14 and TRBJ1-4; D uncertain. CDR1 is SGHDN and CDR2 is FVKESK in the germline V gene. The V and J ends lost 5 bases and 0 bases respectively, with 13 bases between them. This CDR3 contains 16 residues. CDR3 sequence reads: CASSWRAAATNEKLFF. The CDR3 coding sequence is TGTGCCAGCAGCTGGAGGGCAGCCGCAACTAATGAAAAACTGTTTTTT.

The chain carries TRBV15 and TRBJ2-3; no definite D call. Germline V gene lookup returns CDR1 LNHNV and CDR2 YYDKDF (reference sequence). The germline V and J ends were trimmed by 1 base and 8 bases, with 10 bases remaining between them. This CDR3 region has 13 residues. The CDR3 here is CATSRGAPGTQYF. CDR3 sequence (DNA): TGTGCCACCAGCAGAGGAGCTCCGGGTACGCAGTATTTT.

This chain uses TRBV4-3 with TRBJ2-6; D ambiguous. The CDR3 is made up of 18 amino acids. Trimming took 4 bases from V and 0 from J, leaving 16 bases between them. Germline loops: CDR1 LGHNA, CDR2 YSLEER. The CDR3, as DNA: TGCGCCAGCAGCCCTAAACTTCGTCTATACTCTGGGGCCAACGTCCTGACTTTC. This gives the protein CASSPKLRLYSGANVLTF.

The chain employs TRBV25-1 and TRBJ2-1, with 10 positions matching TRBD2. This CDR3 region has 14 residues. With V trimmed by 3 bases and J by 12 bases, 8 bases remained unmatched. Germline V gene sequence: CDR1 MGHDK, CDR2 SYGVNS. CDR3 sequence reads: CASSDSLAGVGQFF. The CDR3 nucleotides are TGTGCCAGCAGTGATAGTCTAGCGGGAGTGGGGCAGTTCTTC. The whole variable domain, remainder taken from reference TRBV25-1 and TRBJ2-1, is EADIYQTPRYLVIGTGKKITLECSQTMGHDKMYWYQQDPGMELHLIHYSYGVNSTEKGDLSSESTVSRIRTEHFPLTLESARPSHTSQYLCASSDSLAGVGQFFGPGTRLTVL.

The DNA of the CDR3 is TGTGCCAGCAGCTTATCGGACTCTGGGGCCAACGTCCTGACTTTC. This encodes CASSLSDSGANVLTF. The rearrangement joins TRBV7-3 to TRBJ2-6; D is unclear. Germline CDR1 and CDR2: SGHTA and FQGTGA. This CDR3 comprises 15 residues. V was trimmed by 2 bases and J by 0 bases, leaving 5 bases between them.

This chain joins TRBV19 and TRBJ1-1, with 7 nucleotides matching TRBD1. Per germline, CDR1 LNHDA and CDR2 SQIVND (reference sequence). The CDR3 length is 15 residues. J gave up 5 bases and V 5 bases, and 11 bases lay outside the gene matches. CDR3 DNA sequence: TGTGCCAGTAGTCCACGGCAGGGGGGGAAGACTGAAGCTTTCTTT. Protein product: CASSPRQGGKTEAFF.

The V and J genes are TRBV7-9 and TRBJ1-5; D is undetermined. CDR1 and CDR2 (germline): SEHNR, FQNEAQ (reference sequence). This CDR3 comprises 12 residues. Deletions cut 4 bases from V and 9 bases from J, with 10 bases between. DNA of the CDR3: TGTGCCAGCAGCTCCGGCGATTGGCCCCAGCATTTT. Its protein is CASSSGDWPQHF.

The V call is TRBV5-1, the J call TRBJ2-1; no clear D gene. Germline CDR1 SGHRS, CDR2 YFSETQ. This CDR3 spans 13 amino acids. V lost 0 bases and J lost 4, with 5 bases in between. CDR3 DNA sequence: TGCGCCAGCAGCTTGGAGAGGTACAATGAGCAGTTCTTC. Translated: CASSLERYNEQFF.

The chain links TRBV30 to TRBJ1-4, with D uncertain. Trimming removed 2 bases at V and 8 bases at J, with 18 bases between. CDR1 and CDR2 (germline): GTSNPN, SVGIG (reference sequence). The length of the CDR3 is 15 residues. The CDR3 loop is CAWSSPGLGREKLFF. The CDR3 coding sequence is TGTGCCTGGAGTTCACCGGGCCTTGGACGGGAAAAACTGTTTTTT.

This chain uses TRBV28 with TRBJ2-4; unclear D gene. CDR1 and CDR2 from the germline V gene are MDHEN and SYDVKM. The V end was cut by 2 bases, the J end by 0 bases, with 17 bases between. There are 18 residues in the CDR3. CDR3 sequence reads: CASSLNPAVLLAKNIQYF. Here the CDR3 DNA reads TGTGCCAGCAGTTTAAACCCCGCGGTCCTGCTAGCCAAAAACATTCAGTACTTC.

The gene calls are TRBV6-5 and TRBJ2-7; no firm D call. This CDR3 contains 15 residues. Germline CDR1 MNHEY, CDR2 SVGAGI. Trimming took 2 bases from V and 2 from J, leaving 13 bases between them. The CDR3 DNA reads as TGTGCCAGCAGTTACACCCCAAACGGGCCCTACGAGCAGTACTTC. This sequence encodes CASSYTPNGPYEQYF.

The J gene is TRBJ2-1, the V gene TRBV5-1; possible D gene TRBD1, 5 bases. Trimming shortened V by 1 base and J by 6 bases, and 8 bases separated the two germline ends. The CDR3 has 13 amino acids. Germline V gene sequence: CDR1 SGHRS, CDR2 YFSETQ. CDR3 nucleotides: TGCGCCAGCAGCTTGATTGACAGCAATGAGCAGTTCTTC. Translating gives CASSLIDSNEQFF.